This T cell receptor beta chain was observed in a study of early T cells in non-severe SARS-CoV-2 infection. About the study: Chains were unpaired, as sequencing was done on bulk RNA from unsorted whole blood.

Germline CDR1 reads DFQATT; CDR2 reads SNEGSKA (reference sequence). The CDR3 sequence is 13 residues long. V was shortened by 3 bases and J by 3 bases, with 12 bases between the two germline ends. The library protocol tagged individual cDNA molecules with unique molecular identifiers. TCRdb reprocessed the 5' RACE reads via MiXCR and lists one record per CDR3 protein. The data hold about 46,000 distinct CDR3 sequences, with roughly 8.8% observed a single time. Study-level points and caveats: There was a bias toward anti-spike CD8 responses in VDJdb matching, which missed private and CD4 specificities.

This clonotype was observed a handful of times. Its antigen is not known. The source material was whole blood. The sequence was collected from an adult who was a healthcare worker with PCR-confirmed SARS-CoV-2 infection or an uninfected control (not recorded which). The chain joins TRBV20-1 to TRBJ2-7; D call uncertain. The CDR3: CSARPQNGYEQYF. CDR3 sequence (DNA): TGCAGTGCTAGGCCCCAGAACGGCTACGAGCAGTACTTC.